Following are 11 T cell receptor beta chains from one sample sequenced in a study of blood T cells in healthy people across ages (dated by TCRdb to between 2014 and 2016). Receptors were amplified or captured by 5' RACE. TCRdb records Illumina HiSeq 2500 as the sequencer. A second about 7 to 12 cycle PCR used a sample-barcoded 5' primer and a J-beta primer mix. TCRdb reprocessing: public reads trimmed at Q25 with fastp, clones called with MiXCR, in-frame beta chains kept. Each entry merges the rows of one CDR3 protein and shows their most common DNA and genes. The sample has about 1.7 million distinct CDR3 sequences on record, roughly 28% of them singletons. Of the sample, 7.7% falls within the top ten clones. What was sequenced was blood. The receptors originated from a woman aged 25 to 45 in good health.

The chain is built from TRBV24-1 and TRBJ2-1, with 7 bases aligning to TRBD1. J was trimmed by 7 bases and V by 4 bases; bases with no gene match: 9. This CDR3 contains 15 residues. Per the germline V gene, CDR1 is KGHDR and CDR2 is SFDVKD. As DNA, the CDR3 is TGTGCCACCAGTGAGTCAGGACAGGTCCCGAATGAGCAGTTCTTC. This codes for CATSESGQVPNEQFF.

This clonotype occurred once. CDR3 residues: CASSFTFGGVQPQHF. In nucleotides, the CDR3 is TGTGCCAGCAGTTTTACCTTCGGAGGGGTCCAGCCCCAGCATTTT. The chain has TRBV27 and TRBJ1-5, with a weak D call TRBD1 (5 bases). CDR3 length: 15 amino acids. V was pared by 3 bases and J by 7 bases, with 16 bases between. CDR1 is MNHEY and CDR2 is SMNVEV in the germline V gene (reference sequence).

The gene calls are TRBV6-6 and TRBJ2-6; D not resolved. V dropped 5 bases and J dropped 4 bases, with 15 bases sitting between them. CDR3 size: 16 residues. Looked up from germline, CDR1 is MNHNY and CDR2 is SVGAGI (reference sequence). In DNA form, the CDR3 reads TGTGCCAGCAGTACAACTGGATATGTGGGGGCCAACGTCCTGACTTTC. Protein: CASSTTGYVGANVLTF.

The chain couples TRBV20-1 to TRBJ1-1; no firm D call. Trimming took off 0 bases at V and 1 base at J, with 9 bases between the two ends. Looked up from germline, CDR1 is DFQATT and CDR2 is SNEGSKA (reference sequence). The CDR3 loop spans 14 amino acids. The CDR3 DNA reads TGCAGTGCTAGAGAGGGCTGGAAGAACACTGAAGCTTTCTTT. Its protein product is CSAREGWKNTEAFF.

The sample holds a few counts of this clonotype. CDR3 region: CASSLGAGVSNEQFF. CDR3 in DNA: TGTGCCAGCAGCTTAGGAGCGGGAGTAAGTAATGAGCAGTTCTTC. The J gene is TRBJ2-1, the V gene TRBV7-2, with TRBD2 matching 8 bases. The CDR3 is 15 residues long. The junction had 6 bases not matched to a gene; V was cut back by 1 base and J by 7 bases. The germline CDR1 and CDR2 sequences are SGHTA and FQGNSA.

The chain recombines TRBV5-1 with TRBJ2-1; TRBD2 agrees at 9 bases. Germline CDR1 is SGHRS and CDR2 is YFSETQ. The CDR3 runs 16 residues. V shed 1 base, J shed 6 bases, and the junction held 8 bases outside the gene matches. CDR3 sequence: CASSLYAGGSPNEQFF. The CDR3 nucleotides read TGCGCCAGCAGCTTGTATGCGGGGGGGTCCCCCAATGAGCAGTTCTTC.

This chain uses TRBV28 with TRBJ1-5; D gene ambiguous. Germline V CDR1 and CDR2: MDHEN, SYDVKM. Trimming removed 6 bases from V and 6 bases from J, with 15 bases in between. The CDR3 totals 14 residues. The CDR3 DNA reads TGTGCCAGCAGCTCGCCGGGGTCTTTTCAGCCCCAGCATTTT. Its protein product is CASSSPGSFQPQHF.

This clonotype was seen a handful of times. This rearrangement joins TRBV12-3 or TRBV12-4 to TRBJ2-7, with D hard to call. V shed 6 bases and J shed 0 bases, with 12 bases lying between them. This CDR3 has 14 residues. The CDR3 here is CASRGDGLSYEQYF. CDR3 bases: TGTGCCAGCAGGGGCGATGGGCTCTCCTACGAGCAGTACTTC.

There are a few counts of this clonotype. The chain combines TRBV28 with TRBJ2-3; D is uncertain. The CDR3 sequence is 14 residues long. Trimming left V 6 bases short and J 2 bases short, with 12 bases between. Germline CDR1 is MDHEN and CDR2 is SYDVKM. CDR3 sequence: CASRRVSATDTQYF. The CDR3 nucleotides are TGTGCCAGCAGACGTGTCAGTGCCACAGATACGCAGTATTTT.

On this clonotype: An end of the junction differs from the germline gene, which may be a read error. The chain is built from TRBV6-5 and TRBJ2-6; D may be TRBD1 or TRBD2 (5 bases each). This CDR3 region has 17 residues. Per the germline V gene, CDR1 is MNHEY and CDR2 is SVGAGI. CDR3 loop: CASSSGTVSSEANVLTF. The CDR3 DNA reads as TGTGCCAGCAGTTCCGGGACGGTGAGCTCTGAGGCCAACGTCCTGACTTTC.

This clonotype turned up a few times. The chain recombines TRBV5-6 with TRBJ2-7, with D maybe TRBD1 (7 bases). With 5 bases removed from V and 0 bases from J, the gap between germline ends came to 15 bases. This CDR3 is built from 15 residues. CDR1 and CDR2 (germline): SGHDT, YYEEEE. The CDR3 sequence is CASRGGQESSYEQYF. CDR3 sequence (DNA): TGTGCCAGCAGGGGAGGACAGGAGTCCTCCTACGAGCAGTACTTC. The full variable domain, rest sourced from reference TRBV5-6 and TRBJ2-7, is DAGVTQSPTHLIKTRGQQVTLRCSPKSGHDTVSWYQQALGQGPQFIFQYYEEEERQRGNFPDRFSGHQFPNYSSELNVNALLLGDSALYLCASRGGQESSYEQYFGPGTRLTVT.